The clone carrying this T cell receptor (beta chain) appeared a few times. The CDR3 covers 13 residues. V was cut by 3 bases and J by 5 bases, with 11 bases left in between. CDR1 and CDR2 (germline): LNHDA, SQIVND (reference sequence). This sample was taken from a study of blood T cell repertoires in COVID-19. In the authors' methods: Amplifying reference gene primers gave estimates of nucleated cell counts. Produced via immunoSEQ multiplex PCR; TCRdb's table is partial and in-frame only. The V and J calls and clone size were taken over from that table, and D and trimming were inferred from the DNA. The sample yields some 240,000 clones, 85% to 90% seen once.

This clonotype originated in a woman aged 40 to 50 who had recovered from COVID-19. The chain combines TRBV19 with TRBJ2-7; tentative D call: TRBD1 (5 bases). The specimen sequenced was peripheral blood. This chain's CDR3 is CASSMSGIDEQYF. Here the CDR3 DNA reads TGTGCCAGTAGTATGTCAGGGATAGACGAGCAGTACTTC.